This T cell receptor beta chain appears in the sequencing data of a study of blood T cells in healthy people across ages. General observations from the study: With unsorted PBMCs, a conclusive comparison of naive versus antigen-experienced cells was not possible.

Germline lookup yields CDR1 MNHEY and CDR2 SVGAGI. This CDR3 contains 15 residues. The V gene lost 0 bases and the J gene lost 3 bases, with 12 bases spanning the gap. Using a J-beta primer mix together with a sample-barcoded 5' primer, a second PCR was run for roughly 6 to 12 cycles. The study obtained at least 3 million CDR3-containing paired-end reads from every sample. TCRdb re-derived calls from the 5' RACE reads in MiXCR, one entry per CDR3 protein. Of some 890,000 distinct CDR3 sequences listed, 29% are singletons. About this clonotype: The antigen is undetermined.

This sample was also put to use in a study of T cells of mothers and their children.

The chain uses TRBV6-5 and TRBJ2-7; no reliable D call. This TCR was sampled from a woman between 35 and 50 years old in good health. The sequencing input was blood. The CDR3 DNA reads as TGTGCCAGCAGTTACTCGATGGTGAACCTCTACGAGCAGTACTTC. Translated: CASSYSMVNLYEQYF.